This entry lists 10 T cell receptor beta chains sequenced from one sample in a study of identical twins' blood T cells. In TCRdb, the 5' RACE reads were re-called with MiXCR into one record per CDR3 protein. The table has a few hundred thousand distinct CDR3 sequences, over 25% seen once. Sequenced material: PBMCs. These receptors were taken from a woman between 18 and 55 years old in good health.

This chain links TRBV10-3 with TRBJ2-7; maybe TRBD2 (6 bases). V was clipped by 4 bases and J by 2 bases, with 15 bases between them. Germline V gene data show CDR1 as ENHRY and CDR2 as SYGVKD. The CDR3 is 15 amino acids. CDR3 sequence reads: CAISGRRGYTYEQYF. Here the CDR3 DNA reads TGTGCCATCAGTGGGCGCCGGGGGTACACCTACGAGCAGTACTTC.

The chain joins TRBV4-1 to TRBJ2-2; D uncertain. There are 13 residues in the CDR3. V gave up 1 base and J gave up 7 bases, with 7 bases separating them. The V gene's germline CDR1 is MGHRA and CDR2 YSYEKL. CDR3 in amino acids: CASSQVSGGELFF. Written as DNA, the CDR3 is TGCGCCAGCAGCCAAGTCTCAGGCGGGGAGCTGTTTTTT.

The chain carries TRBV5-1 and TRBJ2-3, with 10 bases matching TRBD2. Germline V gene sequence: CDR1 SGHRS, CDR2 YFSETQ. J lost 4 bases, V lost 4 bases, and 6 bases had no gene match. This CDR3 contains 15 residues. Written as DNA, the CDR3 is TGCGCCAGCAGCATCCTAGCGGGAGAATCAGATACGCAGTATTTT. It is translated as CASSILAGESDTQYF.

Remarks on this clonotype: Because the CDR3 is missing its conserved closing phenylalanine or tryptophan, this is likely a read error. The rearrangement joins TRBV19 to TRBJ1-1, with 8 bases aligning to TRBD1. There are 14 residues in the CDR3. Looked up from germline, CDR1 is LNHDA and CDR2 is SQIVND (reference sequence). J gave up 9 bases and V 4 bases, and 10 bases lay outside the gene matches. This CDR3 is CASSNSLQGAKAFL. The CDR3 DNA sequence: TGTGCCAGTAGTAATTCTCTCCAGGGGGCAAAAGCTTTCCTT.

This chain joins TRBV20-1 and TRBJ2-4, with D hard to call. The V and J ends lost 6 bases and 0 bases respectively, with 12 bases between them. The germline gives CDR1 DFQATT, CDR2 SNEGSKA (reference sequence). The CDR3 covers 14 residues. In DNA form, the CDR3 reads TGCAGTGCGTTTACACAAGTAGCCAAAAACATTCAGTACTTC. It translates to CSAFTQVAKNIQYF.

The V and J genes are TRBV2 and TRBJ2-7; 10 bases align to TRBD1. Germline CDR1 is SNHLY and CDR2 is FYNNEI. This CDR3 region has 14 residues. Trimming at V came to 7 bases and at J to 2 bases, leaving 5 bases not matched to a gene. CDR3 amino acids: CASKGTGVAYEQYF. Here the CDR3 DNA reads TGTGCCAGCAAAGGGACAGGGGTGGCCTACGAGCAGTACTTC.

This clonotype was seen repeatedly, ten times or more. V is TRBV29-1 and J is TRBJ2-1; the D gene is possibly TRBD1 (5 bases). With 7 bases removed from V and 5 bases from J, the gap between germline ends came to 6 bases. The germline V gene encodes CDR1 SQVTM and CDR2 ANQGSEA. The CDR3 length is 10 residues. Written as DNA, the CDR3 is TGCAGCGGGACAAACAATGAGCAGTTCTTC. Translated: CSGTNNEQFF.

This clonotype occurred a few times. The genes are TRBV14 and TRBJ1-1; maybe TRBD1 (5 bases). The germline CDR1 and CDR2 sequences are SGHDN and FVKESK. Trimming pared 2 bases from V and 0 bases from J, leaving 19 bases between. The CDR3 has 18 residues. CDR3 nucleotide sequence: TGTGCCAGCAGCCAAACTACAGGTCGTGAGGACTTGAACACTGAAGCTTTCTTT. Translation gives CASSQTTGREDLNTEAFF.

Of note for this clonotype: The junction does not match germline at one end; this may be a read error. The genes are TRBV25-1 and TRBJ1-4; D may be TRBD1 (5 bases). From germline, CDR1 is MGHDK and CDR2 SYGVNS. CDR3 size: 15 residues. The CDR3 protein is CASSEGEATSEKLFF. CDR3 sequence (DNA): TGTGCCAGCTCAGAAGGGGAGGCAACTAGTGAAAAACTGTTTTTT.

This clonotype was counted between two and nine times. The CDR3 DNA sequence: TGTGCCAGCAGAAATCTGGGGGGTCCGAACACTGAAGCTTTCTTT. It translates to CASRNLGGPNTEAFF. The chain recombines TRBV2 with TRBJ1-1; perhaps TRBD1 as D (5 bases). Germline CDR1 reads SNHLY; CDR2 reads FYNNEI. The V gene lost 6 bases and the J gene lost 1 base, with 15 bases spanning the gap. The CDR3 is made up of 15 amino acids.